This T cell receptor beta chain appears in the sequencing data of a study of beta chain features in type 1 diabetes (dated 2018 in TCRdb). Turning to the overall study: Mean age, gender distribution, total cell number and subset yield did not differ between patients and healthy donors. In the study, recently diagnosed type 1 diabetes patients and matched healthy donors were compared on the TCRB repertoires of their sorted circulating CD4+ T cell subsets. Regulatory and stem cell-like memory subsets were isolated from only 8 patients and roughly 8 healthy donors, whereas naive and central memory subsets came from all 30 or so donors. A total of around 110,000,000 sorted cells were examined across all samples, and RNA yield correlated strongly with the number of cells per subset.

This clone appeared a single time. It lacks a known antigen. The input lacks base qualities; no much larger clone sits a single base away. The High Capacity cDNA Reverse Transcription Kit was used to reverse transcribe all of the isolated RNA, meaning that expressed TCRB transcripts were what got sequenced. Naive, central memory and regulatory T cell samples underwent deep immunoSEQ sequencing, averaging about 3.5 million total reads per sample. Sorted cells were lysed in RLT buffer, and RNA was extracted using DNase-treated RNeasy Micro or Mini kits according to cell number. Each cell subset was processed separately to prevent cross-contamination, with patient and healthy donor samples processed together. TCRB sequences were amplified from cDNA with the immunoSEQ multiplex PCR, producing 87-bp fragments spanning the CDR3 region. Sequencing of the amplicons was done on the Illumina HiSeq platform. The study's processing was this. PCR bias was corrected computationally using synthetic template baselines, and reads within Hamming distance 2 were collapsed, with unmergeable singletons discarded. Reads were aligned against IMGT to assign V, D and J genes, CDR3 length and insertions or deletions at six rearrangement sites. Within each subset, clonotype counts were normalized to sorted cell number, and only after that were true diversity and Gini coefficients computed with the tcR R package. The overlap coefficient, calculated on TCRB nucleotide sequences, was used to measure repertoire sharing. Out-of-frame TCRB sequences from naive cells were analyzed to stand in for the pre-selection repertoire. Not all clones reach the TCRdb copy of this immuneACCESS table, which keeps in-frame sequences only. Checked studies attribute under half of the gap to unresolved V genes and leave the rest unexplained. For V, J and clone size, that table is used; D and trimming come from the DNA. The table for this sample lists hundreds of thousands of clones; roughly 13% of them were counted only once. The ten largest make up less than 0.025% of the sample.

The CDR1 and CDR2 encoded by the germline V gene are SGHRS and YFSETQ. The CDR3 runs 16 amino acids, cysteine and phenylalanine included. Only CDR3 DNA is held: 48 bases, read in frame from base 1. The V end loses 5 bases and the J end loses 4 bases, and a stretch of 16 bases separates them. Each donor gave one peripheral blood draw, averaging approximately 120 mL, which was collected into heparinised tubes. Naive, central memory, regulatory and stem cell-like memory CD4+ T cells were sorted on a BD FACSAria II using a panel including CD45RO, CCR7, CD25, CD127, CD95 and CD27. All sorted populations exceeded 95% purity. PBMCs were isolated immediately by Lymphoprep density gradient centrifugation and stained directly without culture. So that batch effects would be minimized, each experiment stained and sorted samples in pairs, pairing one healthy donor with one patient. Results the study describes overall, beyond this receptor: Naive, central memory and regulatory TCRB repertoires appeared to be more similar among patients than among healthy donors. Because the HLA sub-analyses included only small numbers of individuals, any influence of HLA type on TCRB rearrangement was left unresolved. Type 1 diabetes patients showed a moderate but significant shortening of TCRB CDR3 length in all four CD4+ subsets. At VDJ recombination sites, type 1 diabetes patients had fewer insertions and more deleted nucleotides, which implies abnormalities in thymic rearrangement. Shorter templates might have been favored by PCR, but patient and control samples were amplified and corrected together, so both groups would have been affected equally by any skew. Sequencing cDNA rather than genomic DNA could over-represent highly expressing activated cells, although activation and CD3 levels did not differ between groups.

This TCR was sampled from a man between 18 and 29 years old with type 1 diabetes. The sequenced sample consisted of naive CD4+ T cells from blood. The cell subset or site label on this specimen signifies: true naive CD4+ T cells. This chain joins TRBV5-1 to TRBJ2-6; there is no confident call for the D gene. The DNA sequence is given as TGCGCCAGCAGTTGGGGAATGAGATCAGGGGCCAACGTCCTGACTTTC. Its product reads: CASSWGMRSGANVLTF.